The 16 T cell receptor beta chains below all came from one sample that was sequenced in a study of CD8 T cells in Susac syndrome. Reverse transcription used about 0.45 to 1 ug RNA and random hexamers. A single record per CDR3 protein comes from TCRdb applying MiXCR to the immunoSEQ multiplex PCR reads. The sample carries fewer than 350,000 distinct CDR3 sequences, about 91% recorded once. Sequencing was performed on CD8+ T cells from PBMCs. The receptor source for this set is a human donor with multiple sclerosis.

The V and J genes are TRBV20-1 and TRBJ2-7; 8 bases are a match to TRBD2. Trimming cost V 0 bases and J 3 bases; bases outside gene matches: 10. The CDR3 has 16 amino acids. Germline V gene data show CDR1 as DFQATT and CDR2 as SNEGSKA (reference sequence). CDR3 DNA sequence: TGCAGTGCTAGAGATTTCGAACTAGCGGACCTCTACGAGCAGTACTTC. Protein product: CSARDFELADLYEQYF.

This sequence joins TRBV7-8 and TRBJ2-5; D tentatively fits TRBD1 or TRBD2 (5 bases each). Trimming removed 3 bases from V and 2 bases from J, with 10 bases in between. The CDR3 extends over 14 amino acids. CDR1 is SGHVS and CDR2 is FQNEAQ in the germline V gene. CDR3 DNA sequence: TGTGCCAGCAGCTTGGGGGTCCCACAAGAGACCCAGTACTTC. Protein: CASSLGVPQETQYF.

The chain couples TRBV7-2 to TRBJ2-7; perhaps TRBD2 as D (7 bases). V lost 4 bases to trimming and J lost 2 bases, with 15 bases between them. Looked up from germline, CDR1 is SGHTA and CDR2 is FQGNSA. The CDR3 length is 15 residues. CDR3 in amino acids: CASSWGWGGAYEQYF. The CDR3 DNA follows: TGTGCCAGCAGCTGGGGCTGGGGGGGCGCCTACGAGCAGTACTTC.

The chain recombines TRBV20-1 with TRBJ2-4; 7 bases are shared with TRBD2. The V and J ends lost 5 bases and 7 bases, in that order; junction bases with no gene match: 14. Germline V lookup: CDR1 DFQATT, CDR2 SNEGSKA (reference sequence). CDR3 length: 15 residues. The CDR3 protein is CSAARADRGVNIQYF. The CDR3, as DNA: TGCAGTGCTGCCCGGGCGGACCGGGGGGTGAACATTCAGTACTTC.

The table lists this clonotype with a few counts. The chain joins TRBV19 to TRBJ2-6; unclear D gene. CDR1 is LNHDA and CDR2 is SQIVND in the germline V gene (reference sequence). The CDR3 loop spans 14 amino acids. V lost 3 bases and J 0 bases, leaving 3 bases between the germline ends. CDR3 residues: CASSIGSGANVLTF. Here the CDR3 DNA reads TGTGCCAGTAGTATCGGCTCTGGGGCCAACGTCCTGACTTTC.

The chain recombines TRBV15 with TRBJ2-7, with 7 nucleotides matching TRBD1. This CDR3 contains 15 residues. Per germline, CDR1 LNHNV and CDR2 YYDKDF (reference sequence). J gave up 0 bases and V 6 bases, and 8 bases lay outside the gene matches. The CDR3 DNA follows: TGTGCCACCAGTGAGTTGGGACAGAGCTCCTACGAGCAGTACTTC. Residues: CATSELGQSSYEQYF.

This clonotype has just a few counts. V and J are TRBV7-9 and TRBJ1-6; the D gene is possibly TRBD1 (5 bases). V lost 5 bases and J 0 bases, leaving 14 bases between the germline ends. The CDR3 totals 17 residues. Germline V CDR1 and CDR2: SEHNR, FQNEAQ (reference sequence). The CDR3 DNA sequence: TGTGCCAGCAGCCCGAGGACACCAAGCTCCTATAATTCACCCCTCCACTTT. Protein sequence: CASSPRTPSSYNSPLHF.

This clonotype has only one observation. The chain links TRBV7-9 to TRBJ2-5; 8 nucleotides line up with TRBD2. With 3 bases clipped from V and 3 bases from J, the junction kept 3 bases outside the gene matches. The length of the CDR3 is 14 residues. Germline loops: CDR1 SEHNR, CDR2 FQNEAQ (reference sequence). DNA for the CDR3: TGTGCCAGCAGCTTCACAGCGGGGGAAGAGACCCAGTACTTC. Protein product: CASSFTAGEETQYF.

This clonotype was found once. The chain uses TRBV7-9 and TRBJ1-5, with 7 bases that match TRBD1. CDR1 and CDR2 from the germline V gene are SEHNR and FQNEAQ (reference sequence). The trim removed 6 bases at V and 9 bases at J, leaving 11 bases unmatched. The CDR3 loop spans 14 amino acids. Here the CDR3 reads CASSSTGIQGPQHF. In nucleotides, the CDR3 is TGTGCCAGCAGTTCGACAGGGATCCAGGGGCCCCAGCATTTT.

The chain employs TRBV7-9 and TRBJ1-1; the match to TRBD1 covers 7 bases. V was clipped by 0 bases and J by 1 base; unmatched bases: 8. CDR1 is SEHNR and CDR2 is FQNEAQ in the germline V gene (reference sequence). This CDR3 has 17 residues. The DNA for the CDR3 is TGTGCCAGCAGCTTAGCGGCTCCGGGACAGCCGAACACTGAAGCTTTCTTT. Translating gives CASSLAAPGQPNTEAFF.

J is TRBJ2-7 and V is TRBV28; 10 positions match TRBD2. V lost 3 bases and J lost 4; bases outside the gene matches: 3. Germline V gene lookup returns CDR1 MDHEN and CDR2 SYDVKM. The CDR3 contains 14 residues. CDR3 DNA sequence: TGTGCCAGCAGTTTCAGCGGGAGGGAATACGAGCAGTACTTC. It specifies CASSFSGREYEQYF.

The genes are TRBV19 and TRBJ2-1; 9 positions match TRBD2. The CDR3 runs to 14 residues. Trimming at V came to 1 base and at J to 5 bases, leaving 0 bases not matched to a gene. Germline CDR1 reads LNHDA; CDR2 reads SQIVND (reference sequence). Written as DNA, the CDR3 is TGTGCCAGTAGTATAGGCGGGGGGGACAATGAGCAGTTCTTC. Its protein product is CASSIGGGDNEQFF. Variable domain in full (rest from reference TRBV19 and TRBJ2-1): DGGITQSPKYLFRKEGQNVTLSCEQNLNHDAMYWYRQDPGQGLRLIYYSQIVNDFQKGDIAEGYSVSREKKESFPLTVTSAQKNPTAFYLCASSIGGGDNEQFFGPGTRLTVL.

The chain is built from TRBV30 and TRBJ2-7; 7 nucleotides line up with TRBD2. The CDR3 extends over 14 amino acids. From germline, CDR1 is GTSNPN and CDR2 SVGIG (reference sequence). V lost 0 bases to trimming and J lost 6 bases; unmatched junction nucleotides: 8. The chain's CDR3 is CAWSVRGGRAEQYF. DNA for the CDR3: TGTGCCTGGAGTGTACGGGGAGGGAGAGCCGAGCAGTACTTC.

This chain uses TRBV20-1 with TRBJ2-2; 12 bases line up with TRBD2. The CDR3 covers 17 residues. Germline trimming cut 5 bases from V and 1 base from J; bases unmatched to any gene: 8. In germline, CDR1 is DFQATT, CDR2 SNEGSKA (reference sequence). The CDR3 sequence is CSALAGGLAGNTGELFF. Written as DNA, the CDR3 is TGCAGTGCTCTCGCAGGGGGACTAGCGGGGAACACCGGGGAGCTGTTTTTT.

The chain recombines TRBV7-2 with TRBJ1-5; 7 nucleotides agree with TRBD1. V shed 4 bases, J shed 6 bases, and the junction held 15 bases outside the gene matches. Germline V gives CDR1 SGHTA, CDR2 FQGNSA. This CDR3 spans 17 amino acids. As DNA, the CDR3 is TGTGCCAGCAGCTCCTGGACAGGCGAGGGAAGCGGTCAGCCCCAGCATTTT. It encodes CASSSWTGEGSGQPQHF.

CDR3 DNA sequence: TGCAGCGTTGTGGCAGGCAGCTACGAGCAGTACTTC. Its protein is CSVVAGSYEQYF. The V call is TRBV29-1, the J call TRBJ2-7, with D unclear. The CDR3 spans 12 residues. Trimming removed 4 bases at V and 3 bases at J, with 10 bases between. CDR1 SQVTM and CDR2 ANQGSEA come from the germline V gene.